This note documents a single TCR beta chain sequence. Its matching antigen is unknown. Absence of ophthalmopathy progression within 18 months defined stable Graves' hyperthyroidism. Patients with uncontrolled infections, other autoimmune diseases, pregnancy or lactation were excluded. CDR1 and CDR2 from the germline V gene are SGHRS and YFSETQ. V was clipped by 4 bases and J by 3 bases; unmatched bases: 12. The CDR3 extends over 17 amino acids. What was amplified from RNA transcripts were TCR beta CDR3 regions. First-round RT-PCR targeting the TCR CDR3 was performed with the HTBI primer set. Each CDR3 protein is one row after TCRdb ran MiXCR on the multiplex PCR reads. The sample includes about 480,000 distinct CDR3 sequences, roughly an eighth seen only once; the top ten take 17%. This sample is drawn from a study of T cells in Graves' hyperthyroidism and ophthalmopathy. Overall study results and limits: From stable hyperthyroidism, ophthalmopathy was set apart by a 13 V-J model. Most clonotypes expanded in thyroid above 0.001 were likewise present in blood.

The chain joins TRBV5-1 to TRBJ1-5; 8 nucleotides match TRBD1. Sequenced: blood. This sequence originates from a woman aged 18-35 years with Graves' hyperthyroidism. Written as DNA, the CDR3 is TGCGCCAGCAGCCTATCCGGGACAGGCGACTCCAATCAGCCCCAGCATTTT. Translated: CASSLSGTGDSNQPQHF.